These 20 T cell receptor beta chains were all obtained from the same sample, sequenced in a study of monozygotic twins with inflammatory bowel disease. TCRdb reprocessed the 5' RACE reads, with one entry per CDR3 protein and no DNA. This repertoire includes a few hundred thousand distinct CDR3 sequences. The sample was blood. These receptors all stem from a human donor with ulcerative colitis or Crohn's disease, or a healthy co-twin of an affected twin (not recorded which).

V is TRBV5-1 and J is TRBJ1-1. Germline V gene sequence: CDR1 SGHRS, CDR2 YFSETQ. The CDR3 has 13 residues. The CDR3: CASSRTGTTEAFF.

The rearrangement joins TRBV3-1 to TRBJ1-1. Germline lookup yields CDR1 LGHDT and CDR2 YNNKEL (reference sequence). The CDR3 is 13 residues long. The CDR3 protein is CASSFPGTTEAFF.

This sequence joins TRBV18 and TRBJ2-7; TCRdb picks TRBD1, but there is no DNA to check that call. The CDR3 sequence is 13 residues long. Germline V CDR1 and CDR2: KGHSH, LQKENI. The CDR3 here is CASSEGQAYEQYF.

The V call is TRBV15, the J call TRBJ2-7; TCRdb returns TRBD1, unconfirmable since there is no DNA. CDR1 and CDR2 from the germline V gene are LNHNV and YYDKDF (reference sequence). This CDR3 comprises 13 residues. The CDR3 loop reads CATSFRQGDEQYF.

The J gene is TRBJ2-4, the V gene TRBV20-1; there is no DNA to check the TCRdb D call of TRBD1. CDR1 is DFQATT and CDR2 is SNEGSKA in the germline V gene (reference sequence). The CDR3 covers 14 residues. The CDR3 here is CSASAQGARNIQYF.

The rearrangement uses TRBV7-2 and TRBJ2-5. The CDR3 runs 15 residues. Germline V gives CDR1 SGHTA, CDR2 FQGNSA. CDR3 loop: CASSSATSYGETQYF.

The CDR3 here is CASTLAAPQRDEQFF. V usage is TRBV5-1 and J usage is TRBJ2-1; the TCRdb call, TRBD1, lacks DNA for checking. The CDR3 consists of 15 residues. CDR1 and CDR2 (germline): SGHRS, YFSETQ.

This chain's CDR3 is CATSRERQEAFF. V gene TRBV15 combines with J gene TRBJ1-1. The CDR3 runs to 12 residues. Germline values: CDR1 LNHNV, CDR2 YYDKDF (reference sequence).

The chain recombines TRBV5-5 with TRBJ2-7; the TCRdb D gene call, TRBD1, has no DNA to confirm it. The V gene's germline CDR1 is SGHKS and CDR2 YYEKEE (reference sequence). The CDR3 sequence is 15 residues long. CDR3 in amino acids: CASSRTLDRGDEQYF. Full variable domain (remainder filled in from reference TRBV5-5 and TRBJ2-7): DAGVTQSPTHLIKTRGQQVTLRCSPISGHKSVSWYQQVLGQGPQFIFQYYEKEERGRGNFPDRFSARQFPNYSSELNVNALLLGDSALYLCASSRTLDRGDEQYFGPGTRLTVT.

The V gene is TRBV27, the J gene TRBJ2-5. This CDR3 has 16 residues. CDR1 is MNHEY, CDR2 SMNVEV, per germline (reference sequence). The CDR3 sequence: CASSFSDPTGIETQYF.

V is TRBV20-1 and J is TRBJ2-5; without DNA, the TCRdb call of TRBD2 cannot be checked. Per the germline V gene, CDR1 is DFQATT and CDR2 is SNEGSKA (reference sequence). This CDR3 has 17 residues. CDR3 amino acids: CSARDPGGALIQETQYF.

V and J are TRBV21-1 and TRBJ2-1; TCRdb picks TRBD1, but there is no DNA to check that call. TRBV21-1 is marked as a pseudogene. The length of the CDR3 is 15 residues. This CDR3 reads CASNPGQGPYNEQFF.

The gene calls are TRBV3-1 and TRBJ1-1; there is no DNA to check the TCRdb D call of TRBD1. Germline V lookup: CDR1 LGHDT, CDR2 YNNKEL (reference sequence). CDR3 length: 13 residues. The CDR3 protein is CATWDRRGTEAFF.

The V call is TRBV20-1, the J call TRBJ1-2. Germline lookup yields CDR1 DFQATT and CDR2 SNEGSKA (reference sequence). CDR3 length: 12 amino acids. The chain's CDR3 is CSASREAYGYTF.

This chain joins TRBV28 and TRBJ1-4; TCRdb indicates TRBD1, and absent DNA this call remains unverified. The germline CDR1 and CDR2 sequences are MDHEN and SYDVKM. The CDR3 extends over 17 amino acids. This CDR3 is CASSLPRGQARGEKLFF.

The chain carries TRBV7-8 and TRBJ1-1. The CDR3 length is 13 residues. Germline-derived CDR1 and CDR2 are SGHVS and FQNEAQ. The CDR3 loop reads CASSLISNGEAFF.

V gene TRBV5-5 combines with J gene TRBJ2-3. This CDR3 has 12 residues. Germline CDR1 is SGHKS and CDR2 is YYEKEE (reference sequence). The chain's CDR3 is CASSYRRPTQYF.

The chain joins TRBV7-9 to TRBJ2-2; TCRdb's D call, TRBD1, is unchecked because there is no DNA. From germline, CDR1 is SEHNR and CDR2 FQNEAQ (reference sequence). This CDR3 is 12 amino acids long. CDR3 region: CASTRDTGELFF.

This CDR3 reads CSASPGGGVSYEQYF. This chain uses TRBV20-1 with TRBJ2-7; TCRdb's D call, TRBD1, is unchecked because there is no DNA. CDR1 DFQATT and CDR2 SNEGSKA come from the germline V gene (reference sequence). The CDR3 is made up of 15 amino acids.

The chain links TRBV28 to TRBJ1-5; the D call of TRBD1 rests on TCRdb alone, since no DNA is present to check it. CDR3 length: 13 amino acids. The germline V gene has CDR1 MDHEN and CDR2 SYDVKM. CDR3 region: CASRLQGNQPQHF.